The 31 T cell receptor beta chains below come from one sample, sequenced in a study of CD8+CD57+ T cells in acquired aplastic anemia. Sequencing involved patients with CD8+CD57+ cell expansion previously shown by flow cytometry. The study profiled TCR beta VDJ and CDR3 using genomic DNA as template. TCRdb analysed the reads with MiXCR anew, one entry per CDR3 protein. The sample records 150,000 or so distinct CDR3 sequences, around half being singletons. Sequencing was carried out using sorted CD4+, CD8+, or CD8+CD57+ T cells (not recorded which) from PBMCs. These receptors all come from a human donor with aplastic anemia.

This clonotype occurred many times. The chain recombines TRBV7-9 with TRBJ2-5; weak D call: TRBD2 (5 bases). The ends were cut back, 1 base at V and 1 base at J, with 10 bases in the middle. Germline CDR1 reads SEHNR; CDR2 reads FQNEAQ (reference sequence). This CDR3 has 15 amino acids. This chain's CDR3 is CASSLGEGPQETQYF. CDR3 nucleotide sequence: TGTGCCAGCAGCTTAGGCGAGGGCCCCCAAGAGACCCAGTACTTC.

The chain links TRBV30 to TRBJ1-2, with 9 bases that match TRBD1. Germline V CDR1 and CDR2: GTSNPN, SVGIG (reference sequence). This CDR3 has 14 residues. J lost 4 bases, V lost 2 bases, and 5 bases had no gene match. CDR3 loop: CAWSSQTGGYGYTF. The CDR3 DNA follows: TGTGCCTGGAGTTCCCAGACAGGGGGCTATGGCTACACCTTC.

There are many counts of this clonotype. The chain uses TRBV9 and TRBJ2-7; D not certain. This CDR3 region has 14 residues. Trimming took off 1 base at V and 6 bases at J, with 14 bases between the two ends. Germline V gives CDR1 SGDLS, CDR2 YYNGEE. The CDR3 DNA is TGTGCCAGCAGCGTATTGGGATCTCCCTCCGAGCAGTACTTC. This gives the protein CASSVLGSPSEQYF.

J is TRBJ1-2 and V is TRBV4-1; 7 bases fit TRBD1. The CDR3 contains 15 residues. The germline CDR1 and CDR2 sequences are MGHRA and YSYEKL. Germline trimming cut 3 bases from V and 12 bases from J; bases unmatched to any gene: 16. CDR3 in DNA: TGCGCCAGCAGCCAGTTACAGGGGCTCGTACGATTCAACACCTTC. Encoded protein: CASSQLQGLVRFNTF.

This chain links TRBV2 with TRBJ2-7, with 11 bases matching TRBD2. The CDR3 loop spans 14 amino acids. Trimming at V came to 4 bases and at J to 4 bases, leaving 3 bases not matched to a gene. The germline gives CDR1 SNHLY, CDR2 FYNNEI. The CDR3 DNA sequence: TGTGCCAGCAGTGGTGGGACTAGCGGATACGAGCAGTACTTC. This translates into CASSGGTSGYEQYF.

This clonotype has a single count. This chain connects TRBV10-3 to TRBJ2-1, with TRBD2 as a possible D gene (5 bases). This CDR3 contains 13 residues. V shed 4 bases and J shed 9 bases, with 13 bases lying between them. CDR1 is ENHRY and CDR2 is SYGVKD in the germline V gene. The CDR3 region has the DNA TGTGCCATCAGTGGAGGGTCTCCCGGTGAGCAGTTCTTC. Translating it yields CAISGGSPGEQFF.

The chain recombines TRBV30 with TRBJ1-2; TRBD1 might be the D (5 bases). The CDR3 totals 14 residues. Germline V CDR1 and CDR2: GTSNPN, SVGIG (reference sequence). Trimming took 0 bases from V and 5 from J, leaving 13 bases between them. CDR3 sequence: CAWSVSGGGYGYTF. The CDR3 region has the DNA TGTGCCTGGAGTGTTTCGGGGGGGGGATATGGCTACACCTTC.

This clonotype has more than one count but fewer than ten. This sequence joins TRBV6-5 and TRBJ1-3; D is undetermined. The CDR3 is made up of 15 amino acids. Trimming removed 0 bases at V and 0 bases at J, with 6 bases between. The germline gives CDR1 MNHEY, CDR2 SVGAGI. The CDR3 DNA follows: TGTGCCAGCAGTTACTCGAAAGGCTCTGGAAACACCATATATTTT. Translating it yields CASSYSKGSGNTIYF.

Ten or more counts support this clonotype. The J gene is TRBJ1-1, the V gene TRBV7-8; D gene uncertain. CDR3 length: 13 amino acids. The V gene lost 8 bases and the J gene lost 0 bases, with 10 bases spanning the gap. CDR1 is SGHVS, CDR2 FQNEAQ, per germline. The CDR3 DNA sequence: TGTGCCAGCGCGGAGGATCTGAACACTGAAGCTTTCTTT. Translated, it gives CASAEDLNTEAFF.

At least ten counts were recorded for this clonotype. The CDR3 DNA sequence: TGTGCCAGCAGTCCGGACCCCTCTGGGGGGGAGCAGTACTTC. This gives the protein CASSPDPSGGEQYF. V gene TRBV11-1 combines with J gene TRBJ2-7; TRBD2 is a possible D gene (6 bases). Germline CDR1 and CDR2: SGHAT and FQDESV (reference sequence). V lost 6 bases and J 7 bases, leaving 19 bases between the germline ends. CDR3 length: 14 amino acids.

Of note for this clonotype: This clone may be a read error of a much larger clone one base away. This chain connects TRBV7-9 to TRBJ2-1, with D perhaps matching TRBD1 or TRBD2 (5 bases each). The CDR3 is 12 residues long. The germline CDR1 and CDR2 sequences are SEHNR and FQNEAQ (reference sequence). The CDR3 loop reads CASSLAEGSWSF. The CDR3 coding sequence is TGTGCCAGCAGCTTAGCTGAGGGGTCGTGGTCCTTC.

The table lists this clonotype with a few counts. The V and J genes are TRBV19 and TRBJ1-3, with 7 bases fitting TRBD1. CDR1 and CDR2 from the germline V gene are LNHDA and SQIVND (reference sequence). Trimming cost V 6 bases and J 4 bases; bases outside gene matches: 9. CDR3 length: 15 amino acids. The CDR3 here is CASSLDRVKGNTIYF. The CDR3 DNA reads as TGTGCCAGTAGCCTCGACAGGGTGAAAGGAAACACCATATATTTT.

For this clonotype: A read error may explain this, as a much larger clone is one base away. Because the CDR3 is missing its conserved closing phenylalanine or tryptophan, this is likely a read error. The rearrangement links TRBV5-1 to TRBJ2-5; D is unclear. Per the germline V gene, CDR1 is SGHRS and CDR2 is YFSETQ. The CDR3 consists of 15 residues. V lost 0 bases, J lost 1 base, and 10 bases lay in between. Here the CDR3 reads CASSLAPGPQETQYL. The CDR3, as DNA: TGCGCCAGCAGCTTGGCCCCGGGTCCCCAAGAGACCCAGTACCTC.

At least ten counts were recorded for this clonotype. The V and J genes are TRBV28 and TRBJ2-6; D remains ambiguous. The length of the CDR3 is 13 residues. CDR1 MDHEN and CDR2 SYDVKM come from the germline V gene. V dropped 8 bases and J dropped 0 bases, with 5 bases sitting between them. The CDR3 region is CASLDSGANVLTF. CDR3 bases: TGTGCCAGCCTGGACTCTGGGGCCAACGTCCTGACTTTC.

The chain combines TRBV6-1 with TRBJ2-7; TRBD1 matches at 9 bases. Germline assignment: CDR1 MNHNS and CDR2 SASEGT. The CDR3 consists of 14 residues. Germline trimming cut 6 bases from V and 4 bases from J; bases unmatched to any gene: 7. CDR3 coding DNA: TGTGCCAGCAGACGCGGGACAGGGTTATACGAGCAGTACTTC. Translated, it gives CASRRGTGLYEQYF.

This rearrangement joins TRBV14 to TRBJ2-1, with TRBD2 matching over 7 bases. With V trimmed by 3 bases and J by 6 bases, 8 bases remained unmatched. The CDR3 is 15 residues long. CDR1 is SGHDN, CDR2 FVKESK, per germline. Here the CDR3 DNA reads TGTGCCAGCAGCCAGATCCTAGCGGCCGGCAATGAGCAGTTCTTC. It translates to CASSQILAAGNEQFF.

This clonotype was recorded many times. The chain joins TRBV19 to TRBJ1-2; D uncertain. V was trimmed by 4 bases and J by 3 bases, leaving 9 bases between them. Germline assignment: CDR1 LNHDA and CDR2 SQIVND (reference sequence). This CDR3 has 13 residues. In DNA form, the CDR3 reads TGTGCCAGTAGTACGGGGTTAGACTATGGCTACACCTTC. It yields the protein CASSTGLDYGYTF. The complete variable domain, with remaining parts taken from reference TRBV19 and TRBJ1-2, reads DGGITQSPKYLFRKEGQNVTLSCEQNLNHDAMYWYRQDPGQGLRLIYYSQIVNDFQKGDIAEGYSVSREKKESFPLTVTSAQKNPTAFYLCASSTGLDYGYTFGSGTRLTVV.

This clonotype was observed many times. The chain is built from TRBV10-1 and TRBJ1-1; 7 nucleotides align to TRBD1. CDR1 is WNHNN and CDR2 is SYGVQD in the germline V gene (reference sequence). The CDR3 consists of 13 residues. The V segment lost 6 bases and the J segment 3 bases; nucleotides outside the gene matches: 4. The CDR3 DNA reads TGCGCCAGCAGATTGACAGGGCACACTGAAGCTTTCTTT. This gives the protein CASRLTGHTEAFF.

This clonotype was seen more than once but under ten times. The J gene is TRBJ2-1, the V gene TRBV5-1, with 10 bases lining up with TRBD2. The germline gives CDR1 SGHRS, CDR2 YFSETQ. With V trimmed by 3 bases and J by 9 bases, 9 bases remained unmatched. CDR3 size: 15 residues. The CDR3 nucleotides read TGCGCCAGCAGCTCGAGCGGGAGGGCCGGGGTTGAGCAGTTCTTC. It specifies CASSSSGRAGVEQFF. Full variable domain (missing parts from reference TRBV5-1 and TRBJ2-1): KAGVTQTPRYLIKTRGQQVTLSCSPISGHRSVSWYQQTPGQGLQFLFEYFSETQRNKGNFPGRFSGRQFSNSRSEMNVSTLELGDSALYLCASSSSGRAGVEQFFGPGTRLTVL.

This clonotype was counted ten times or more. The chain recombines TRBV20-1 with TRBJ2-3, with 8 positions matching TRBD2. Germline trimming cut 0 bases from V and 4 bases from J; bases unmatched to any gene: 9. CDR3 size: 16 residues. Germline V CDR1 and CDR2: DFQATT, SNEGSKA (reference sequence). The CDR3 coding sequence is TGCAGTGCTAGAGATCAAGCGGGAGTAGGTCCAGATACGCAGTATTTT. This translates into CSARDQAGVGPDTQYF.

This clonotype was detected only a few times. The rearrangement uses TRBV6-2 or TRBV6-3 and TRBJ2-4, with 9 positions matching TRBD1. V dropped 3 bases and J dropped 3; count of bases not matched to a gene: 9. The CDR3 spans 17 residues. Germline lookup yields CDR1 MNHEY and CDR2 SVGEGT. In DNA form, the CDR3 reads TGTGCCAGCAGTTATGACAGGGGGGTGGGTGACAAAAACATTCAGTACTTC. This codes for CASSYDRGVGDKNIQYF.

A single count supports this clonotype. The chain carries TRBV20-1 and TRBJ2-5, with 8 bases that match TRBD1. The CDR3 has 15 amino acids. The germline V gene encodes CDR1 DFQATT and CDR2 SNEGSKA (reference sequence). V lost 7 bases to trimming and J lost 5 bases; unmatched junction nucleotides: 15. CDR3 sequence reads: CSVLPAAGGSETQYF. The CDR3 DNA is TGCAGTGTTCTACCCGCGGCAGGGGGCAGTGAGACCCAGTACTTC.

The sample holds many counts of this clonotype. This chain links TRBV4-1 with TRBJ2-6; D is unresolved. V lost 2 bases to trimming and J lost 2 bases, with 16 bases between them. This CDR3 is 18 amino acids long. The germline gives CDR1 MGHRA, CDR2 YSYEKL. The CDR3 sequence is CASSQLGLETAGANVLTF. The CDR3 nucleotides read TGCGCCAGCAGCCAATTAGGGTTAGAGACGGCTGGGGCCAACGTCCTGACTTTC.

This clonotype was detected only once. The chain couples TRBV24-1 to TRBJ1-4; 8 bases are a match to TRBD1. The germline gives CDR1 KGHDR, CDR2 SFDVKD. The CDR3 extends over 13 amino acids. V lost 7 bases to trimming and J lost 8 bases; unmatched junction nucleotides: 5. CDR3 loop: CATSDRGREKLFF. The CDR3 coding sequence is TGTGCCACCAGCGACAGGGGAAGGGAAAAACTGTTTTTT.

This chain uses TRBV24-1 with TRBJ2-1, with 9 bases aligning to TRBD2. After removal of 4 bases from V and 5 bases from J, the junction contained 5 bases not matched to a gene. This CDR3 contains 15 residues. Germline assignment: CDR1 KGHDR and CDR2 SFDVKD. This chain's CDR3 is CATSELAGRNNEQFF. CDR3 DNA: TGTGCCACCAGTGAGCTAGCGGGGAGAAACAATGAGCAGTTCTTC.

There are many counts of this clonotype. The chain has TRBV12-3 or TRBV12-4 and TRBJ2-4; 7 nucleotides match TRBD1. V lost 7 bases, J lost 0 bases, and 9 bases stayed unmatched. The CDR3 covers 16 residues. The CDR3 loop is CASTRGGVLAKNIQYF. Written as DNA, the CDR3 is TGTGCCAGCACCCGAGGGGGCGTACTAGCCAAAAACATTCAGTACTTC.

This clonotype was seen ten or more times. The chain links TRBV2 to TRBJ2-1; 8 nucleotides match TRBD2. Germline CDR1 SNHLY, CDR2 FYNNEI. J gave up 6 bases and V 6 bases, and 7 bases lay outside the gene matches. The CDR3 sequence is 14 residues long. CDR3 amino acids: CASRRLAGRNEQFF. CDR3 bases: TGTGCCAGCAGGAGGCTAGCGGGTCGCAATGAGCAGTTCTTC.

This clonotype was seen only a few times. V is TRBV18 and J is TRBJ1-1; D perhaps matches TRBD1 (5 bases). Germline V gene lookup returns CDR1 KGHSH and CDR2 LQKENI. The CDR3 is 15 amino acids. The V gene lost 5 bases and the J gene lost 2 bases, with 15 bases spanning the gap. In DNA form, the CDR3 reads TGTGCCAGCTCAGTTGATTGGGGCGTCAACACTGAAGCTTTCTTT. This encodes CASSVDWGVNTEAFF. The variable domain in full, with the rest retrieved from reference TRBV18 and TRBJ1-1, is NAGVMQNPRHLVRRRGQEARLRCSPMKGHSHVYWYRQLPEEGLKFMVYLQKENIIDESGMPKERFSAEFPKEGPSILRIQQVVRGDSAAYFCASSVDWGVNTEAFFGQGTRLTVV.

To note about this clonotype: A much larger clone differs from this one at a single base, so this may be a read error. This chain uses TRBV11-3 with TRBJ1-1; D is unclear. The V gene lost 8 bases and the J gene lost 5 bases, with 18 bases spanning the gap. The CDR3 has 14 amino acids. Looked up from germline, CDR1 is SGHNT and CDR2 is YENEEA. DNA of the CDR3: TGTGCCAGCCAATTTGTTCAGGCGAAGACTGAAGCTTTCTTT. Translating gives CASQFVQAKTEAFF.

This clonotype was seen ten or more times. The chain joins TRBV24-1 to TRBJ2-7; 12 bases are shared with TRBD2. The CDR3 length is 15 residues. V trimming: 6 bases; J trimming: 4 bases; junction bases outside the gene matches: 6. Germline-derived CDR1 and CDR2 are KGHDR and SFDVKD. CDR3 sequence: CATSPSGRAQYEQYF. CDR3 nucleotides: TGTGCCACCAGTCCTAGCGGGAGGGCCCAATACGAGCAGTACTTC.

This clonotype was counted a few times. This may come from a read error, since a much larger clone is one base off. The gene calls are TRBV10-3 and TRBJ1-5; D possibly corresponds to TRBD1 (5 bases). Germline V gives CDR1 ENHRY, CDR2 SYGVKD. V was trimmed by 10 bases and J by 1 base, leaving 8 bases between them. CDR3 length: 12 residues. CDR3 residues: CATRDSNQPQHF. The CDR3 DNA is TGTGCCACCCGGGACAGCAATCAGCCCCAGCATTTT.